One and the same sample provided the 25 T cell receptor beta chains below, sequenced in a study of T cell repertoires in cytomegalovirus infection. TCRdb independently ran MiXCR on the reads; one entry per CDR3 protein. The data show under 850,000 distinct CDR3 sequences, approximately 40% seen once. Source material: PBMCs. The receptors stem from a human donor in good health (CMV status not recorded). Some clones in this sample may be carry-over from other donors' samples.

The table lists this clonotype with a few counts. This sequence joins TRBV12-3 or TRBV12-4 and TRBJ1-3, with 9 bases fitting TRBD1. This CDR3 is built from 19 residues. With V trimmed by 6 bases and J by 2 bases, 17 bases remained unmatched. The CDR3 nucleotides read TGTGCCAGCAGCCTCATCGCCGGGACAGGGCGGTTGGCTGGAAACACCATATATTTT. Translating it yields CASSLIAGTGRLAGNTIYF.

This chain uses TRBV29-1 with TRBJ2-7; 10 bases line up with TRBD2. Looked up from germline, CDR1 is SQVTM and CDR2 is ANQGSEA. The CDR3 totals 13 residues. Trimming took 4 bases from V and 4 from J; bases not matched to a gene: 4. CDR3 DNA: TGCAGCGTTGTGCTAGCGGGGGATTACGAGCAGTACTTC. This encodes CSVVLAGDYEQYF.

This clonotype was detected only a few times. The rearrangement joins TRBV7-2 to TRBJ2-1, with TRBD2 as a possible D gene (5 bases). The germline gives CDR1 SGHTA, CDR2 FQGNSA. Trimming took 1 base from V and 8 from J, leaving 15 bases between them. The CDR3 totals 15 residues. The CDR3 loop reads CASSLGMWGVHEQFF. CDR3 DNA: TGTGCCAGCAGCTTAGGAATGTGGGGAGTCCATGAGCAGTTCTTC. Looking up the rest from reference TRBV7-2 and TRBJ2-1 gives the full variable domain: GAGVSQSPSNKVTEKGKDVELRCDPISGHTALYWYRQSLGQGLEFLIYFQGNSAPDKSGLPSDRFSAERTGGSVSTLTIQRTQQEDSAVYLCASSLGMWGVHEQFFGPGTRLTVL.

This clonotype was counted between two and nine times. This sequence joins TRBV5-6 and TRBJ2-7; 9 positions match TRBD1. CDR1 is SGHDT, CDR2 YYEEEE, per germline. V shed 4 bases and J 3 bases; nucleotides not matched to a gene: 8. The CDR3 is made up of 15 amino acids. In DNA form, the CDR3 reads TGTGCCAGCAGCCTAGGGACAGGGACCCTCTACGAGCAGTACTTC. It specifies CASSLGTGTLYEQYF.

This chain connects TRBV11-2 to TRBJ2-7, with TRBD2 matching 9 bases. Germline trimming cut 2 bases from V and 9 bases from J; bases unmatched to any gene: 8. Germline CDR1 SGHAT, CDR2 FQNNGV. The length of the CDR3 is 14 residues. The CDR3 sequence is CASSLTGLAGTQYF. CDR3 nucleotides: TGTGCCAGCAGCTTAACGGGACTAGCTGGGACGCAGTACTTC. Full variable domain (remainder filled in from reference TRBV11-2 and TRBJ2-7): EAGVAQSPRYKIIEKRQSVAFWCNPISGHATLYWYQQILGQGPKLLIQFQNNGVVDDSQLPKDRFSAERLKGVDSTLKIQPAKLEDSAVYLCASSLTGLAGTQYFGPGTRLTVT.

Only a few counts were recorded for this clonotype. Written as DNA, the CDR3 is TGTGCCAGCAGCACTAGGACAGGGGAAAATGAGCAGTTCTTC. This encodes CASSTRTGENEQFF. V gene TRBV7-2 combines with J gene TRBJ2-1; 9 nucleotides match TRBD1. After removal of 5 bases from V and 7 bases from J, the junction contained 6 bases not matched to a gene. Germline V gene sequence: CDR1 SGHTA, CDR2 FQGNSA. CDR3 length equals 14 residues.

The chain couples TRBV29-1 to TRBJ2-3, with 12 bases fitting TRBD2. Looked up from germline, CDR1 is SQVTM and CDR2 is ANQGSEA. Trimming removed 5 bases from V and 4 bases from J; junction bases left unmatched: 4. This CDR3 has 14 residues. The CDR3 is CSVSPSGRADTQYF. The CDR3 DNA reads TGCAGCGTTTCGCCTAGCGGGAGGGCAGATACGCAGTATTTT.

V usage is TRBV5-1 and J usage is TRBJ1-1, with TRBD1 matching 9 bases. This CDR3 spans 16 amino acids. Trimming at V came to 4 bases and at J to 5 bases, leaving 12 bases not matched to a gene. CDR1 is SGHRS and CDR2 is YFSETQ in the germline V gene. In DNA, the CDR3 is TGCGCCAGCAGCCTCGACTTGGACAGGGGAGGAACTGAAGCTTTCTTT. This codes for CASSLDLDRGGTEAFF.

A remark on this clonotype: This CDR3 is missing its conserved last phenylalanine or tryptophan, likely due to a read error. The rearrangement uses TRBV6-5 and TRBJ1-1; TRBD1 matches 9 bases. CDR3 size: 13 residues. The junction had 4 bases not matched to a gene; V was cut back by 5 bases and J by 6 bases. Germline loops: CDR1 MNHEY, CDR2 SVGAGI. The chain's CDR3 is CASSMGTGSEAFC. In DNA, the CDR3 is TGTGCCAGCAGTATGGGGACAGGGTCTGAAGCTTTCTGT.

This clonotype was seen ten or more times. The chain is built from TRBV7-2 and TRBJ2-7, with TRBD2 matching over 9 bases. V gave up 1 base and J gave up 3 bases; unmatched junction bases: 4. This CDR3 spans 15 amino acids. Looked up from germline, CDR1 is SGHTA and CDR2 is FQGNSA. CDR3 nucleotide sequence: TGTGCCAGCAGCTTAGGGACTAGCGCCATCTACGAGCAGTACTTC. Its translation is CASSLGTSAIYEQYF.

This clonotype turned up a few times. This chain connects TRBV12-3 or TRBV12-4 to TRBJ2-2; TRBD1 agrees at 10 bases. This CDR3 comprises 15 residues. V dropped 7 bases and J dropped 4; count of bases not matched to a gene: 6. The CDR3, as DNA: TGTGCCAGCAACCTCCGGACAGGGGGCACCGGGGAGCTGTTTTTT. This translates into CASNLRTGGTGELFF.

About this clonotype: One end of the junction does not line up with germline, which may come from a read error. The V and J genes are TRBV12-3 or TRBV12-4 and TRBJ2-7; TRBD2 agrees at 11 bases. The CDR3 consists of 17 residues. The CDR3 nucleotides are TGTGCCAGAAGTTACTTTCTTACTAGCGGGAGTAACTACGAGCAGTACTTC. Its protein product is CARSYFLTSGSNYEQYF.

This clonotype was picked up many times. The gene calls are TRBV7-8 and TRBJ1-1; possibly TRBD1 for D (6 bases). With 0 bases removed from V and 1 base from J, the gap between germline ends came to 12 bases. This CDR3 is built from 16 residues. From germline, CDR1 is SGHVS and CDR2 FQNEAQ. The CDR3 DNA sequence: TGTGCCAGCAGCTTAGCGAGAGGACAGACGAACACTGAAGCTTTCTTT. Protein: CASSLARGQTNTEAFF. Full variable domain (missing parts from reference TRBV7-8 and TRBJ1-1): GAGVSQSPRYKVAKRGQDVALRCDPISGHVSLFWYQQALGQGPEFLTYFQNEAQLDKSGLPSDRFFAERPEGSVSTLKIQRTQQEDSAVYLCASSLARGQTNTEAFFGQGTRLTVV.

This chain uses TRBV4-1 with TRBJ1-4; no definite D call. The germline V gene encodes CDR1 MGHRA and CDR2 YSYEKL. Trimming shortened V by 0 bases and J by 0 bases, and 8 bases separated the two germline ends. The CDR3 is 16 amino acids. The CDR3 nucleotides are TGCGCCAGCAGCCAAGAGGCGAGTGCAACTAATGAAAAACTGTTTTTT. Encoded protein: CASSQEASATNEKLFF.

In this sample, this clonotype turned up many times. This chain links TRBV7-6 with TRBJ1-1; no reliable D call. The CDR3 totals 12 residues. Germline V gene lookup returns CDR1 SGHVS and CDR2 FNYEAQ. V was pared by 8 bases and J by 3 bases, with 10 bases between. Written as DNA, the CDR3 is TGTGCCAGCCTCGGGCCCCACACTGAAGCTTTCTTT. Translation gives CASLGPHTEAFF. The entire variable domain, with the rest obtained from reference TRBV7-6 and TRBJ1-1, is as follows: GAGVSQSPRYKVTKRGQDVALRCDPISGHVSLYWYRQALGQGPEFLTYFNYEAQQDKSGLPNDRFSAERPEGSISTLTIQRTEQRDSAMYRCASLGPHTEAFFGQGTRLTVV.

This chain uses TRBV19 with TRBJ1-1; D remains unclear. Germline CDR1 reads LNHDA; CDR2 reads SQIVND (reference sequence). Trimming cost V 5 bases and J 1 base, with 14 bases left between them. This CDR3 spans 15 amino acids. The DNA of the CDR3 is TGTGCCAGTAGTTTGACATCCACCCCGAACACTGAAGCTTTCTTT. As protein: CASSLTSTPNTEAFF.

The genes are TRBV19 and TRBJ1-5; D gene unclear. From germline, CDR1 is LNHDA and CDR2 SQIVND (reference sequence). This CDR3 is 16 amino acids long. The V gene lost 4 bases and the J gene lost 3 bases, with 16 bases spanning the gap. The CDR3 DNA reads as TGTGCCAGTAGTAAACGTTCGGAGTTGCTCAATCAGCCCCAGCATTTT. Amino acids: CASSKRSELLNQPQHF.

The rearrangement joins TRBV28 to TRBJ1-4, with a weak D call TRBD1 (6 bases). Germline CDR1 is MDHEN and CDR2 is SYDVKM. The V end was cut by 2 bases, the J end by 0 bases, with 10 bases between. The CDR3 contains 16 residues. CDR3 bases: TGTGCCAGCAGTTTACCCGACAGGCCAACTAATGAAAAACTGTTTTTT. It codes for CASSLPDRPTNEKLFF.

The table lists this clonotype with a count of one. A read error may account for a junction end that differs from germline. The chain couples TRBV28 to TRBJ2-6; 14 bases agree with TRBD2. Germline V gene lookup returns CDR1 MDHEN and CDR2 SYDVKM. This CDR3 contains 20 residues. The CDR3 spells CARSSLAGTSGSSGANVLTF. CDR3 sequence (DNA): TGTGCCCGCAGTTCACTTGCCGGGACTAGCGGGAGCTCTGGGGCCAACGTCCTGACTTTC.

This clonotype was counted ten times or more. The rearrangement joins TRBV6-6 to TRBJ1-1; no clear D. V lost 6 bases, J lost 11 bases, and 19 bases lay in between. The V gene's germline CDR1 is MNHNY and CDR2 SVGAGI (reference sequence). The CDR3 length is 13 residues. Here the CDR3 DNA reads TGTGCCAGCAGCTTAACTCCCAGAGGGCAGGCTTTCTTT. Protein: CASSLTPRGQAFF.

CDR3 sequence reads: CSASGGANQPQHF. The CDR3 DNA is TGCAGTGCTAGCGGGGGGGCCAATCAGCCCCAGCATTTT. This sequence joins TRBV20-1 and TRBJ1-5, with D perhaps TRBD1 (6 bases). Germline CDR1 reads DFQATT; CDR2 reads SNEGSKA (reference sequence). The CDR3 spans 13 residues. V shed 3 bases and J shed 3 bases, with 9 bases lying between them.

This clonotype occurred once. At one end, the junction sequence differs from germline, possibly due to a read error. The chain carries TRBV7-6 and TRBJ2-7; D is ambiguous. The CDR3 length is 13 residues. Germline V gene lookup returns CDR1 SGHVS and CDR2 FNYEAQ. The CDR3 protein is CASSGVGSYEHYF. In DNA form, the CDR3 reads TGTGCCAGCAGTGGTGTGGGCTCCTACGAGCATTACTTC.

The chain recombines TRBV5-1 with TRBJ2-3, with D possibly being TRBD2 (6 bases). The germline V gene encodes CDR1 SGHRS and CDR2 YFSETQ. V dropped 1 base and J dropped 4 bases, with 16 bases sitting between them. The length of the CDR3 is 16 residues. CDR3 region: CASSLPLAEGPDTQYF. For the CDR3, the DNA is TGCGCCAGCAGCTTGCCCCTTGCGGAGGGCCCAGATACGCAGTATTTT.

The rearrangement joins TRBV28 to TRBJ1-3; D remains unclear. The CDR3 has 16 amino acids. Trimming took off 3 bases at V and 4 bases at J, with 16 bases between the two ends. CDR1 and CDR2 from the germline V gene are MDHEN and SYDVKM. CDR3 DNA sequence: TGTGCCAGCAGTTTTTACTTTGGGCCGAGGGGAAACACCATATATTTT. Its protein product is CASSFYFGPRGNTIYF.

This chain connects TRBV23-1 to TRBJ2-1; D remains unclear. TRBV23-1 is filed as an ORF, its function uncertain. This CDR3 spans 16 amino acids. The V end was cut by 0 bases, the J end by 3 bases, with 12 bases between. The DNA of the CDR3 is TGCGCCAGCAGTCAATCGACGCCGCAAGGCTACAATGAGCAGTTCTTC. Translated: CASSQSTPQGYNEQFF.